These 12 T cell receptor beta chains came from one sample sequenced in a study of blood T cell repertoires in COVID-19 (TCRdb year 2020). Library preparation employed the immunoSEQ multiplex PCR assay. TCRdb obtained this table from immuneACCESS and retained in-frame rearrangements with V and J assigned. These tables miss some clones; where compared with another copy, unresolved V genes account for less than half of the shortfall, and the remainder is unexplained. The table for this sample lists over 200,000 clones; roughly 88% of them were counted only once. Around 0.78% of the sample comes from the top ten. The source material was peripheral blood. The receptors were sampled from a woman aged 30 to 39 with acute or convalescent COVID-19.

The chain uses TRBV19 and TRBJ2-2; 12 bases map to TRBD2. V dropped 11 bases and J dropped 4; count of bases not matched to a gene: 5. Germline assignment: CDR1 LNHDA and CDR2 SQIVND (reference sequence). The CDR3 runs 14 residues. This CDR3 is CAATSGGSTGELFF. CDR3 coding DNA: TGTGCCGCGACTAGCGGGGGATCCACCGGGGAGCTGTTTTTT.

V gene TRBV7-9 combines with J gene TRBJ2-6; TRBD2 is a possible D gene (6 bases). Germline V CDR1 and CDR2: SEHNR, FQNEAQ (reference sequence). V dropped 7 bases and J dropped 1 base, with 17 bases sitting between them. The CDR3 length is 17 residues. CDR3 DNA: TGTGCCAGCATCCCCGGGGGTGGCGTGTCTGGGGCCAACGTCCTGACTTTC. It is translated as CASIPGGGVSGANVLTF. The complete variable domain, with remaining parts taken from reference TRBV7-9 and TRBJ2-6, reads DTGVSQNPRHKITKRGQNVTFRCDPISEHNRLYWYRQTLGQGPEFLTYFQNEAQLEKSRLLSDRFSAERPKGSFSTLEIQRTEQGDSAMYLCASIPGGGVSGANVLTFGAGSRLTVL.

The V gene is TRBV30, the J gene TRBJ1-6; 10 positions agree with TRBD1. There are 17 residues in the CDR3. The trim removed 1 base at V and 6 bases at J, leaving 9 bases unmatched. Germline V lookup: CDR1 GTSNPN, CDR2 SVGIG (reference sequence). In DNA form, the CDR3 reads TGTGCCTGGAGTGGTGCTGACAGGGGGCTATCTAATTCACCCCTCCACTTT. Amino acid sequence: CAWSGADRGLSNSPLHF.

V and J are TRBV29-1 and TRBJ1-2; maybe TRBD1 (6 bases). V lost 4 bases to trimming and J lost 8 bases, with 14 bases between them. This CDR3 is built from 12 residues. Germline CDR1 reads SQVTM; CDR2 reads ANQGSEA. Here the CDR3 reads CSVGQGLGGYTF. The CDR3, as DNA: TGCAGCGTTGGGCAGGGGTTGGGAGGCTACACCTTC.

The genes are TRBV29-1 and TRBJ2-6; the match to TRBD1 covers 8 bases. This CDR3 is built from 15 residues. Trimming at V came to 4 bases and at J to 0 bases, leaving 2 bases not matched to a gene. The germline CDR1 and CDR2 sequences are SQVTM and ANQGSEA. The CDR3 region is CSVGTGPSGANVLTF. The CDR3 DNA is TGCAGCGTTGGGACAGGGCCCTCTGGGGCCAACGTCCTGACTTTC.

This sequence joins TRBV12-3 or TRBV12-4 and TRBJ1-2; weak D call: TRBD1 (6 bases). The CDR3 is 13 amino acids. Trimming took off 3 bases at V and 4 bases at J, with 9 bases between the two ends. CDR3 DNA: TGTGCCAGCAGTTTGAGGGACACCTATGGCTACACCTTC. Translation gives CASSLRDTYGYTF.

This chain joins TRBV11-2 and TRBJ2-1; D unresolved. The germline V gene has CDR1 SGHAT and CDR2 FQNNGV. The CDR3 is made up of 14 amino acids. V was trimmed by 2 bases and J by 0 bases, leaving 5 bases between them. The CDR3 DNA reads TGTGCCAGCAGCTTATTTAGCTCCTACAATGAGCAGTTCTTC. Its translation is CASSLFSSYNEQFF.

The table lists this clone with a count of one. In nucleotides, the CDR3 is TGTGCCATCAGTGAGTCAAGGGACAGTAATTCACCCCTCCACTTT. Translated, it gives CAISESRDSNSPLHF. This sequence joins TRBV10-3 and TRBJ1-6, with 7 nucleotides matching TRBD1. The CDR3 is 15 amino acids. Germline-derived CDR1 and CDR2 are ENHRY and SYGVKD. V was clipped by 0 bases and J by 6 bases; unmatched bases: 2.

The chain is built from TRBV6-5 and TRBJ2-3, with D possibly matching TRBD2 (6 bases). CDR3 length equals 14 residues. The germline V and J ends were trimmed by 6 bases and 1 base, with 11 bases remaining between them. Germline values: CDR1 MNHEY, CDR2 SVGAGI. The CDR3 reads CASRSGVRTDTQYF. The DNA of the CDR3 is TGTGCCAGCAGGTCGGGAGTCCGCACAGATACGCAGTATTTT.

The chain links TRBV6-2 or TRBV6-3 to TRBJ2-7; perhaps TRBD1 as D (6 bases). Germline CDR1 reads MNHEY; CDR2 reads SVGEGT. Trimming removed 0 bases from V and 5 bases from J, with 23 bases in between. This CDR3 has 18 residues. CDR3 sequence (DNA): TGTGCCAGCAGTTACTCGAGGGGGTCAGGGCGCTTAAACCACGAGCAGTACTTC. Its protein product is CASSYSRGSGRLNHEQYF.

CDR3 bases: TGTGCCAGCAGCCATACATCCTACAATGAGCAGTTCTTC. Protein sequence: CASSHTSYNEQFF. The rearrangement links TRBV12-3 or TRBV12-4 to TRBJ2-1; D gene unclear. V shed 6 bases and J shed 1 base, with 7 bases lying between them. CDR3 size: 13 residues.

The chain employs TRBV9 and TRBJ1-5; the match to TRBD1 covers 7 bases. The germline gives CDR1 SGDLS, CDR2 YYNGEE. The V and J ends lost 3 bases and 4 bases, in that order; junction bases with no gene match: 7. CDR3 length equals 15 residues. The CDR3 loop reads CASSATGQLNQPQHF. CDR3 nucleotides: TGTGCCAGCAGCGCAACGGGACAGCTAAATCAGCCCCAGCATTTT.